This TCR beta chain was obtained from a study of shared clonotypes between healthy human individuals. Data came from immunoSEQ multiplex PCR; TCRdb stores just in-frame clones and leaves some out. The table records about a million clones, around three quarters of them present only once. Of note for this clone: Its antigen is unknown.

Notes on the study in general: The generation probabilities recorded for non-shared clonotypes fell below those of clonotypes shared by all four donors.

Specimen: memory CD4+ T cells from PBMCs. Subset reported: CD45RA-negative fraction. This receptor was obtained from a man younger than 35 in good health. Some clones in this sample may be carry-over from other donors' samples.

The CDR3 loop is CASSLVTGNTIYF. The CDR3 region has the DNA TGTGCCAGCAGCTTGGTTACTGGAAACACCATATATTTT. The gene calls are TRBV5-8 and TRBJ1-3; D remains ambiguous. V lost 0 bases, J lost 2 bases, and 3 bases lay in between. This CDR3 spans 13 amino acids. Germline CDR1 is SGHTS and CDR2 is YDEGEE.